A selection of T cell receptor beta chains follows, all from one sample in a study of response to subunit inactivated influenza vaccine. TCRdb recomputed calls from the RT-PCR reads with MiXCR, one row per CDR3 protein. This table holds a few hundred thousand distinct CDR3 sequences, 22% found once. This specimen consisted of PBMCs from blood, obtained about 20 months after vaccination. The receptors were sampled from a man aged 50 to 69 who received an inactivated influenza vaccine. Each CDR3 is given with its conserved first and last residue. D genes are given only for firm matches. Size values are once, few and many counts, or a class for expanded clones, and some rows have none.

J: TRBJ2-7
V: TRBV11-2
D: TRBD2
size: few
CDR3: CASSLVAGGREQYF
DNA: TGTGCCAGCAGCTTAGTAGCGGGAGGTAGGGAGCAGTACTTC

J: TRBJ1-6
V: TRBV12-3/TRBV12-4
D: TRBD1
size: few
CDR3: CASSLGQGNTLHF
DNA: TGTGCCAGCAGTTTAGGACAGGGGAACACCCTCCACTTT

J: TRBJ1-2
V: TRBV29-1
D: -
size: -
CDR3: CSVDEGTTYGYTF
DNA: TGCAGCGTGGATGAGGGGACCACCTATGGCTACACCTTC

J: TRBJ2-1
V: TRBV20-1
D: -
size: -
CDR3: CSARVPESYNEQFF
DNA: TGCAGTGCTAGAGTTCCGGAATCCTACAATGAGCAGTTCTTC

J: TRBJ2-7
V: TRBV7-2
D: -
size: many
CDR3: CASSLAQGYEQYF
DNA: TGTGCCAGCAGCTTAGCGCAGGGCTACGAGCAGTACTTC

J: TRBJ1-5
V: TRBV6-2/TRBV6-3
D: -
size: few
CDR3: CASSLIRGTNQPQHF
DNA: TGTGCCAGCAGTCTTATCAGGGGTACGAATCAGCCCCAGCATTTT

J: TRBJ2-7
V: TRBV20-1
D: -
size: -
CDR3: CSATKGDEQYF
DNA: TGCAGTGCCACTAAGGGGGACGAGCAGTACTTC

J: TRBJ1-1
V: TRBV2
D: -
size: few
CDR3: CATRNMNTEAFF
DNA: TGTGCCACCCGAAACATGAACACTGAAGCTTTCTTT

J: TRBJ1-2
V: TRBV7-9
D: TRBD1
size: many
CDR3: CASSLATGVKRGYTF
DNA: TGTGCCAGCAGCTTAGCGACAGGGGTAAAAAGGGGCTACACCTTC

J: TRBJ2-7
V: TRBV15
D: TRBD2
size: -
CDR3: CATSRLADTYEQYF
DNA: TGTGCCACCAGCAGGCTAGCGGACACCTACGAGCAGTACTTC

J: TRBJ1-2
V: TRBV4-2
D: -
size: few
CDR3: CASSQVMVGYGYTF
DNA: TGTGCCAGCAGCCAAGTAATGGTAGGGTATGGCTACACCTTC

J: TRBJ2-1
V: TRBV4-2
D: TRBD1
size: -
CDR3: CASSQDLGTGGNEQFF
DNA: TGTGCCAGCAGCCAAGATCTAGGGACAGGGGGCAATGAGCAGTTCTTC

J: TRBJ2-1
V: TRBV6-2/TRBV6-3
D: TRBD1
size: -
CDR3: CASRNGQGPYNEQFF
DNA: TGTGCCAGCAGAAACGGACAGGGACCTTACAATGAGCAGTTCTTC

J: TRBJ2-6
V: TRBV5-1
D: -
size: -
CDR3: CASSLEQGLSGANVLTF
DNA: TGCGCCAGCAGCTTGGAGCAGGGCCTCTCTGGGGCCAACGTCCTGACTTTC

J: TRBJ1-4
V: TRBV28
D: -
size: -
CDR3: CASSLSWGAEKLFF
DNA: TGTGCCAGCAGTTTATCCTGGGGTGCGGAAAAACTGTTTTTT

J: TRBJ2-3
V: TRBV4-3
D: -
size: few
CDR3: CASSQGVGTSTDTQYF
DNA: TGCGCCAGCAGCCAAGGGGTCGGGACTAGCACAGATACGCAGTATTTT

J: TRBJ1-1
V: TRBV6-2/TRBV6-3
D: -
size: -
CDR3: CTSSYAFNTEAFF
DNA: TGTACCAGCAGTTACGCCTTCAACACTGAAGCTTTCTTT

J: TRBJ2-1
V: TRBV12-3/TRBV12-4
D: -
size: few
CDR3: CASSPSSGWLYNEQFF
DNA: TGTGCCAGCAGTCCCTCCTCGGGCTGGTTATACAATGAGCAGTTCTTC

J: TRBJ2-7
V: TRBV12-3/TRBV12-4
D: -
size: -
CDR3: CASSQGRETGRYEQYF
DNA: TGTGCCAGCAGTCAGGGAAGAGAGACTGGACGCTACGAGCAGTACTTC

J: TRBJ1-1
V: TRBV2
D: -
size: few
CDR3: CASQGPLNTEAFF
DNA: TGTGCCTCCCAGGGGCCCCTGAACACTGAAGCTTTCTTT

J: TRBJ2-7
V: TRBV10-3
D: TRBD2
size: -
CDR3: CAIRLAERYEQYF
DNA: TGTGCCATCCGACTAGCGGAGCGCTACGAGCAGTACTTC

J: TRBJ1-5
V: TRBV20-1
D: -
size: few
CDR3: CSATRVDGNQPQHF
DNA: TGCAGTGCGACCAGGGTCGATGGCAATCAGCCCCAGCATTTT

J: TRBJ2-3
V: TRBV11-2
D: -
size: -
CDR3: CASSALVRMSTDTQYF
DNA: TGTGCCAGCAGCGCCCTGGTTCGGATGAGCACAGATACGCAGTATTTT

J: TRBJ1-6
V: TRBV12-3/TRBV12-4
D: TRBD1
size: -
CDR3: CASSSWTGPGSPLHF
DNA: TGTGCCAGCAGTTCCTGGACAGGGCCTGGTTCACCCCTCCACTTT

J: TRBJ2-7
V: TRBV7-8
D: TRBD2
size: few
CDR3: CASSLPAGWGPEQYF
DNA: TGTGCCAGCAGCTTACCAGCGGGATGGGGACCCGAGCAGTACTTC

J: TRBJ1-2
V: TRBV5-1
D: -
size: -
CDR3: CASSGEIDDTGYTF
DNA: TGCGCCAGCAGCGGGGAGATCGATGACACTGGCTACACCTTC

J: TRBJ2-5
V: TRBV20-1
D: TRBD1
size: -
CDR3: CSARETGLETQYF
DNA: TGCAGTGCTAGAGAGACAGGGCTGGAGACCCAGTACTTC

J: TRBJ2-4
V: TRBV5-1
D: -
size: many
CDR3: CASSLRTDGLGIQYF
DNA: TGCGCCAGCAGCTTGCGGACAGATGGGCTGGGCATTCAGTACTTC

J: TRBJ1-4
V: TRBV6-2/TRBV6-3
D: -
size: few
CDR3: CASSDGQGNEKLFF
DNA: TGTGCCAGCAGCGACGGTCAGGGGAATGAAAAACTGTTTTTT

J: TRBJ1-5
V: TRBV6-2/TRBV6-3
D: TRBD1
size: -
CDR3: CASSYSRDRGRSNQPQHF
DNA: TGTGCCAGCAGTTACTCACGGGACAGGGGACGTAGCAATCAGCCCCAGCATTTT

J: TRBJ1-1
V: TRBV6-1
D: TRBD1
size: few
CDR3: CASSLYGQGGTEAFF
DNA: TGTGCCAGCAGTCTTTATGGACAGGGAGGGACTGAAGCTTTCTTT

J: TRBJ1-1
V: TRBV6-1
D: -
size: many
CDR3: CASKPGPSTEAFF
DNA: TGTGCCAGCAAGCCGGGACCCTCAACTGAAGCTTTCTTT

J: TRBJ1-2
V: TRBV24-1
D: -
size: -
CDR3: CATSDLGTNYGYTF
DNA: TGTGCCACCAGTGATCTGGGGACTAACTATGGCTACACCTTC

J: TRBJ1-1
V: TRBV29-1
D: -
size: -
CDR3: CSVGGGGNTEAFF
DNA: TGCAGCGTGGGGGGTGGCGGGAACACTGAAGCTTTCTTT

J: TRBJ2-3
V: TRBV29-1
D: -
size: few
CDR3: CSVDASSSTDTQYF
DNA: TGCAGCGTTGACGCTAGCTCCAGCACAGATACGCAGTATTTT

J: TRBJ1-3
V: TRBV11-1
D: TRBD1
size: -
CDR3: CASSLAWGDSRSGNTIYF
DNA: TGTGCCAGCAGCTTAGCGTGGGGGGACAGTCGCTCTGGAAACACCATATATTTT

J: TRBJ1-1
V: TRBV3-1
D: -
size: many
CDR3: CASSRLVENTEAFF
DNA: TGTGCCAGCAGCCGCCTGGTAGAGAACACTGAAGCTTTCTTT